The 32 T cell receptor beta chains given below trace back to one sample, sequenced in a study of memory CD4+ T cells and cytomegalovirus serostatus. Clones were sequenced by immunoSEQ multiplex PCR, and TCRdb holds only the in-frame ones, with some missing. The sample yields some 45,000 clones, around 70% seen once. Single viable CD3+CD4+CD8-CD45RO+ cells were sorted as the memory CD4+ T cells. Sample: memory CD4+ T cells from blood. The receptors originated from an adult in good health and CMV-seropositive.

The J gene is TRBJ2-4, the V gene TRBV10-1; D unresolved. The CDR3 spans 10 residues. Deletions cut 6 bases from V and 8 bases from J, with 5 bases between. Germline V gene lookup returns CDR1 WNHNN and CDR2 SYGVQD (reference sequence). CDR3: CASSQDIQYF. Written as DNA, the CDR3 is TGCGCCAGCAGCCAGGACATTCAGTACTTC.

The chain's CDR3 is CASRPAITMNTEAFF. CDR3 DNA: TGCGCCAGCAGGCCAGCTATAACCATGAACACTGAAGCTTTCTTT. The rearrangement joins TRBV5-1 to TRBJ1-1; D unresolved. Germline CDR1 reads SGHRS; CDR2 reads YFSETQ. The V end lost 5 bases, the J end lost 0 bases, and 14 bases lay between the germline ends. This CDR3 region has 15 residues.

CDR3 nucleotides: TGTGCCAGCTCACTCCTCCGGGGGGGGAGCGAGCAGTACTTC. Its protein product is CASSLLRGGSEQYF. The chain is built from TRBV18 and TRBJ2-7; 8 positions agree with TRBD2. V was clipped by 4 bases and J by 6 bases; unmatched bases: 8. The CDR3 runs 14 residues. The V gene's germline CDR1 is KGHSH and CDR2 LQKENI.

V and J are TRBV5-1 and TRBJ2-7; 8 nucleotides match TRBD2. This CDR3 is built from 15 residues. V lost 2 bases and J lost 0; bases outside the gene matches: 4. Germline lookup yields CDR1 SGHRS and CDR2 YFSETQ. The chain's CDR3 is CASSLGLAHSYEQYF. CDR3 nucleotides: TGCGCCAGCAGCTTAGGACTAGCCCACTCCTACGAGCAGTACTTC. The full variable domain, with the rest looked up from reference TRBV5-1 and TRBJ2-7, is KAGVTQTPRYLIKTRGQQVTLSCSPISGHRSVSWYQQTPGQGLQFLFEYFSETQRNKGNFPGRFSGRQFSNSRSEMNVSTLELGDSALYLCASSLGLAHSYEQYFGPGTRLTVT.

CDR3 sequence: CASSLGGGGNYGYTF. The CDR3 region has the DNA TGTGCCAGCAGCTTAGGAGGGGGCGGTAACTATGGCTACACCTTC. The chain has TRBV7-2 and TRBJ1-2, with 7 bases identical to TRBD1. The CDR3 runs 15 residues. The ends lost 1 base at V and 1 base at J; junction bases unmatched: 3. Germline CDR1 is SGHTA and CDR2 is FQGNSA.

This clone was found a few times. The rearrangement uses TRBV7-2 and TRBJ2-7; 9 bases are shared with TRBD1. Losses at the gene ends were 7 bases for V and 4 bases for J; bases not matched to a gene: 11. CDR3 length: 15 amino acids. CDR1 and CDR2 from the germline V gene are SGHTA and FQGNSA. As DNA, the CDR3 is TGTGCCAGCACCCCAGTGGGACAGGGTTTTTACGAGCAGTACTTC. As protein: CASTPVGQGFYEQYF. Full variable domain (outside the CDR3, taken from reference TRBV7-2 and TRBJ2-7): GAGVSQSPSNKVTEKGKDVELRCDPISGHTALYWYRQSLGQGLEFLIYFQGNSAPDKSGLPSDRFSAERTGGSVSTLTIQRTQQEDSAVYLCASTPVGQGFYEQYFGPGTRLTVT.

This clone has just a few counts. J is TRBJ1-2 and V is TRBV5-1, with 7 bases lining up with TRBD1. Germline CDR1 SGHRS, CDR2 YFSETQ. This CDR3 is built from 14 residues. V trimming: 0 bases; J trimming: 8 bases; junction bases outside the gene matches: 7. CDR3 in amino acids: CASSLDGQVTGYTF. DNA of the CDR3: TGCGCCAGCAGCTTGGATGGACAGGTTACAGGCTACACCTTC.

This sequence joins TRBV4-2 and TRBJ1-3, with TRBD1 matching over 7 bases. The CDR3 runs to 15 residues. CDR1 LGHNA and CDR2 YNFKEQ come from the germline V gene. Trimming took 1 base from V and 4 from J; bases not matched to a gene: 4. CDR3 protein: CASSQARGGGNTIYF. In DNA, the CDR3 is TGTGCCAGCAGCCAAGCCCGAGGGGGCGGAAACACCATATATTTT.

CDR3 amino acids: CASSLDRGELFF. In DNA form, the CDR3 reads TGCGCCAGCAGCTTGGACAGGGGGGAGCTGTTTTTT. The genes are TRBV5-1 and TRBJ2-2, with D perhaps TRBD1 (5 bases). Germline V gene data show CDR1 as SGHRS and CDR2 as YFSETQ. CDR3 length: 12 amino acids. V was cut by 0 bases and J by 8 bases, with 5 bases left in between.

The chain couples TRBV15 to TRBJ1-4; weak D call: TRBD1 (5 bases). Trimming took off 3 bases at V and 1 base at J, with 9 bases between the two ends. Germline V gene data show CDR1 as LNHNV and CDR2 as YYDKDF (reference sequence). The CDR3 extends over 15 amino acids. The CDR3 protein is CATSRGRGTNEKLFF. Written as DNA, the CDR3 is TGTGCCACCAGCAGGGGGCGGGGAACTAATGAAAAACTGTTTTTT.

The chain has TRBV4-3 and TRBJ1-4; unclear D gene. The ends were cut back, 0 bases at V and 7 bases at J, with 15 bases in the middle. The V gene's germline CDR1 is LGHNA and CDR2 YSLEER. The CDR3 sequence is 16 residues long. The CDR3 region is CASSQESGNAGEKLFF. In DNA, the CDR3 is TGCGCCAGCAGCCAAGAATCCGGGAACGCGGGTGAAAAACTGTTTTTT.

V and J are TRBV6-1 and TRBJ2-7; D gene uncertain. V dropped 8 bases and J dropped 0 bases, with 11 bases sitting between them. The CDR3 loop spans 13 amino acids. CDR1 and CDR2 from the germline V gene are MNHNS and SASEGT. The CDR3 sequence is CASSRTDSYEQYF. As DNA, the CDR3 is TGTGCCAGCTCTAGGACGGACTCCTACGAGCAGTACTTC.

The chain recombines TRBV6-1 with TRBJ1-2; no firm D call. Trimming stripped 5 bases from V and 1 base from J, with 14 bases between. Germline lookup yields CDR1 MNHNS and CDR2 SASEGT. The CDR3 consists of 15 residues. The DNA of the CDR3 is TGTGCCAGCAGTAGTCGCCCGGGGATTAACTATGGCTACACCTTC. It specifies CASSSRPGINYGYTF.

The J gene is TRBJ1-2, the V gene TRBV11-2; D perhaps matches TRBD1 (5 bases). Germline V gene data show CDR1 as SGHAT and CDR2 as FQNNGV. This CDR3 is 16 amino acids long. V lost 1 base, J lost 0 bases, and 12 bases lay in between. The CDR3 bases are TGTGCCAGCAGCTTAGGTTCCGGGGGGGCTAACTATGGCTACACCTTC. Protein sequence: CASSLGSGGANYGYTF.

The count of this clone is one. The rearrangement uses TRBV18 and TRBJ1-2; TRBD1 matches at 8 bases. Germline-derived CDR1 and CDR2 are KGHSH and LQKENI. Unmatched junction bases numbered 8, after V lost 3 bases and J lost 8 bases. The CDR3 consists of 14 residues. CDR3 nucleotide sequence: TGTGCCAGCTCACCGGACAGGGCCCCAAGGGGCTACACCTTC. Translated: CASSPDRAPRGYTF.

This chain joins TRBV7-9 and TRBJ1-5, with a weak D call TRBD1 (5 bases). The CDR3 consists of 16 residues. Trimming left V 1 base short and J 3 bases short, with 13 bases between. Germline CDR1 SEHNR, CDR2 FQNEAQ (reference sequence). In nucleotides, the CDR3 is TGTGCCAGCAGCTTAGTAGGGGCCGTGGACAATCAGCCCCAGCATTTT. Translating gives CASSLVGAVDNQPQHF.

This chain links TRBV4-1 with TRBJ1-2, with 8 bases aligning to TRBD1. This CDR3 contains 16 residues. V lost 1 base, J lost 4 bases, and 8 bases stayed unmatched. Germline loops: CDR1 MGHRA, CDR2 YSYEKL. The CDR3 spells CASSQGETGAIYGYTF. Written as DNA, the CDR3 is TGCGCCAGCAGCCAAGGGGAGACAGGGGCGATCTATGGCTACACCTTC.

This chain connects TRBV6-1 to TRBJ1-5; 7 bases match TRBD1. The CDR3 spans 14 residues. The V gene end was trimmed by 8 bases and the J gene end by 7 bases; junction bases not matched to a gene: 11. Germline-derived CDR1 and CDR2 are MNHNS and SASEGT. The CDR3 nucleotides read TGTGCCAGCTCCGACAGGGAGCCTGGGCAGCCCCAGCATTTT. This translates into CASSDREPGQPQHF.

The CDR3 protein is CATRRAGGRDTEAFF. Here the CDR3 DNA reads TGTGCCACCCGAAGGGCAGGCGGGCGAGACACTGAAGCTTTCTTT. The chain uses TRBV6-4 and TRBJ1-1; D gene unclear. Germline V gives CDR1 MRHNA, CDR2 SNTAGT. V was shortened by 10 bases and J by 3 bases, with 21 bases between the two germline ends. There are 15 residues in the CDR3.

The chain combines TRBV2 with TRBJ2-7; no clear D. The V gene lost 5 bases and the J gene lost 6 bases, with 8 bases spanning the gap. CDR3 length: 11 residues. Germline CDR1 SNHLY, CDR2 FYNNEI. CDR3 in amino acids: CASSLDFEQYF. CDR3 in DNA: TGTGCCAGCAGTCTAGACTTCGAGCAGTACTTC.

CDR3 bases: TGTGCCAGCAGTGAGTTCGGGGTTTTGAGCAATCAGCCCCAGCATTTT. It is translated as CASSEFGVLSNQPQHF. The rearrangement links TRBV2 to TRBJ1-5; D remains ambiguous. Per the germline V gene, CDR1 is SNHLY and CDR2 is FYNNEI. V lost 3 bases, J lost 1 base, and 13 bases lay in between. The length of the CDR3 is 16 residues.

This chain connects TRBV5-1 to TRBJ2-5; D gene uncertain. The CDR3 runs to 16 residues. V was cut by 3 bases and J by 4 bases, with 19 bases left in between. Germline lookup yields CDR1 SGHRS and CDR2 YFSETQ. The CDR3 DNA is TGCGCCAGCAGCTCTCAATCGGGCTGGGAAAGAGAGACCCAGTACTTC. Its protein is CASSSQSGWERETQYF.

The J gene is TRBJ2-7, the V gene TRBV6-1, with 9 bases identical to TRBD2. Germline loops: CDR1 MNHNS, CDR2 SASEGT. With 6 bases clipped from V and 7 bases from J, the junction kept 7 bases outside the gene matches. The CDR3 extends over 13 amino acids. CDR3 sequence: CASSSGLAGEQYF. In DNA, the CDR3 is TGTGCCAGCAGCTCGGGACTAGCAGGGGAGCAGTACTTC.

In its sample, this clone was seen once. The V call is TRBV29-1, the J call TRBJ2-5; 7 bases are shared with TRBD1. Per the germline V gene, CDR1 is SQVTM and CDR2 is ANQGSEA. V gave up 4 bases and J gave up 3 bases; unmatched junction bases: 8. The CDR3 totals 14 residues. CDR3 DNA: TGCAGCGTTGGGGCAGGGGGAAGTAAAGAGACCCAGTACTTC. Residues: CSVGAGGSKETQYF.

The V call is TRBV7-2, the J call TRBJ2-7; possibly TRBD1 for D (6 bases). CDR3 length equals 15 residues. The V end lost 1 base, the J end lost 2 bases, and 12 bases lay between the germline ends. Germline V CDR1 and CDR2: SGHTA, FQGNSA. This CDR3 is CASSLVAGQTYEQYF. CDR3 bases: TGTGCCAGCAGCTTAGTCGCCGGACAGACCTACGAGCAGTACTTC.

CDR3 residues: CASSLSMQGEEYGYTF. In nucleotides, the CDR3 is TGTGCCAGCAGCTTGAGTATGCAGGGAGAGGAGTATGGCTACACCTTC. This sequence joins TRBV5-8 and TRBJ1-2, with D maybe TRBD1 (5 bases). V was pared by 1 base and J by 5 bases, with 18 bases between. The CDR3 length is 16 residues. The germline gives CDR1 SGHTS, CDR2 YDEGEE.

This clone was recorded a few times. This chain uses TRBV6-5 with TRBJ1-2, with 10 bases identical to TRBD1. The CDR3 has 13 residues. Germline V gene data show CDR1 as MNHEY and CDR2 as SVGAGI. The V and J ends lost 4 bases and 8 bases, in that order; junction bases with no gene match: 4. The DNA of the CDR3 is TGTGCCAGCAGTTCCGGACAGGGGGAAGGCTACACCTTC. It is translated as CASSSGQGEGYTF.

At least ten counts were recorded for this clone. V gene TRBV27 combines with J gene TRBJ1-1; TRBD1 agrees at 9 bases. The CDR3 is 14 residues long. V dropped 2 bases and J dropped 5; count of bases not matched to a gene: 3. Germline-derived CDR1 and CDR2 are MNHEY and SMNVEV (reference sequence). The CDR3 sequence: CASSLGTGLTEAFF. In nucleotides, the CDR3 is TGTGCCAGCAGTTTAGGGACAGGGCTTACTGAAGCTTTCTTT.

The J gene is TRBJ2-3, the V gene TRBV9; 7 nucleotides line up with TRBD2. CDR1 is SGDLS, CDR2 YYNGEE, per germline. V trimming: 6 bases; J trimming: 4 bases; junction bases outside the gene matches: 11. There are 15 residues in the CDR3. CDR3 sequence reads: CASTMGGAGADTQYF. DNA of the CDR3: TGTGCCAGCACCATGGGAGGGGCAGGTGCAGATACGCAGTATTTT. Full variable domain (remainder filled in from reference TRBV9 and TRBJ2-3): DSGVTQTPKHLITATGQRVTLRCSPRSGDLSVYWYQQSLDQGLQFLIQYYNGEERAKGNILERFSAQQFPDLHSELNLSSLELGDSALYFCASTMGGAGADTQYFGPGTRLTVL.

V and J are TRBV6-5 and TRBJ2-7; the D gene is possibly TRBD1 (6 bases). V was shortened by 5 bases and J by 6 bases, with 17 bases between the two germline ends. Germline CDR1 MNHEY, CDR2 SVGAGI. The CDR3 sequence is 14 residues long. The CDR3 reads CASSEQGQAIEQYF. As DNA, the CDR3 is TGTGCCAGCAGTGAACAGGGACAAGCTATCGAGCAGTACTTC.

The V call is TRBV6-6, the J call TRBJ1-2; 7 bases line up with TRBD1. The V and J ends lost 2 bases and 2 bases, in that order; junction bases with no gene match: 2. Germline CDR1 and CDR2: MNHNY and SVGAGI (reference sequence). CDR3 length equals 14 residues. The CDR3 DNA is TGTGCCAGCAGTTACCCGGGACAGAACTATGGCTACACCTTC. This encodes CASSYPGQNYGYTF.

The chain has TRBV28 and TRBJ2-7, with 7 bases that match TRBD2. V lost 6 bases, J lost 6 bases, and 8 bases stayed unmatched. This CDR3 is built from 13 residues. The germline V gene encodes CDR1 MDHEN and CDR2 SYDVKM. The CDR3 DNA reads TGTGCCAGCAGGGGAGGGGATTACGGCGAGCAGTACTTC. Residues: CASRGGDYGEQYF. Full variable domain (missing parts from reference TRBV28 and TRBJ2-7): DVKVTQSSRYLVKRTGEKVFLECVQDMDHENMFWYRQDPGLGLRLIYFSYDVKMKEKGDIPEGYSVSREKKERFSLILESASTNQTSMYLCASRGGDYGEQYFGPGTRLTVT.